The 3 T cell receptor beta chains in this list originate from one sample, sequenced in a study of CD8 T cells in Susac syndrome. The RNA input was about 0.45 to 1 ug, and it was reverse transcribed with random hexamers. MiXCR was run by TCRdb on the immunoSEQ multiplex PCR reads, yielding one entry per CDR3 protein. The data hold some 400,000 distinct CDR3 sequences, with around 83% observed a single time. Sequencing used CD8+ T cells from PBMCs. The receptors come from a human donor with multiple sclerosis.

The chain couples TRBV29-1 to TRBJ2-2, with TRBD2 identical over 15 bases. Per the germline V gene, CDR1 is SQVTM and CDR2 is ANQGSEA. This CDR3 has 15 amino acids. The ends lost 6 bases at V and 6 bases at J; junction bases unmatched: 5. CDR3 residues: CSVGLAGGAAGELFF. The CDR3 region has the DNA TGCAGCGTGGGACTAGCGGGAGGCGCGGCCGGGGAGCTGTTTTTT.

This clonotype has just a few counts. The chain has TRBV27 and TRBJ2-7; TRBD1 aligns across 7 bases. Germline CDR1 reads MNHEY; CDR2 reads SMNVEV (reference sequence). The CDR3 covers 13 residues. V was pared by 4 bases and J by 0 bases, with 0 bases of the junction left unmatched. The CDR3 DNA sequence: TGTGCCAGCAGTTGGGACAGCTCCTACGAGCAGTACTTC. It codes for CASSWDSSYEQYF.

The chain combines TRBV3-1 with TRBJ2-7; TRBD1 aligns across 10 bases. There are 15 residues in the CDR3. The germline V gene has CDR1 LGHDT and CDR2 YNNKEL (reference sequence). The J segment lost 5 bases and the V segment lost 2 bases, leaving 6 bases of the junction unmatched. In DNA, the CDR3 is TGTGCCAGCAGCCAAACCGCCGGGACAGGGGACGAGCAGTACTTC. This translates into CASSQTAGTGDEQYF.